Presented here are 7 T cell receptor beta chains from one specimen sequenced in a study of T cell responses to AZD1222 COVID-19 vaccine. Repertoires were generated with immunoSEQ multiplex PCR, while TCRdb's copy carries only in-frame clones and drops some. The sample lists 130,000 to 150,000 clones; 88% were seen once. Sequencing used peripheral blood, obtained on day 0 of AZD1222 vaccination. The source is an adult in good health.

This clone was recorded a few times. The chain recombines TRBV30 with TRBJ1-2, with 9 bases fitting TRBD1. Germline values: CDR1 GTSNPN, CDR2 SVGIG (reference sequence). The CDR3 has 18 amino acids. Trimming took 1 base from V and 5 from J; bases not matched to a gene: 17. CDR3 DNA sequence: TGTGCCTGGAGTGGGGAGGGTCGGGGACAGGGCCTCGGTTATGGCTACACCTTC. Protein: CAWSGEGRGQGLGYGYTF.

The gene calls are TRBV13 and TRBJ1-1; possible D gene TRBD1, 6 bases. Germline V lookup: CDR1 PRHDT, CDR2 FYEKMQ (reference sequence). This CDR3 region has 13 residues. With 5 bases removed from V and 4 bases from J, the gap between germline ends came to 11 bases. CDR3 sequence reads: CASSTGQSTEAFF. The CDR3 DNA sequence: TGTGCCAGCAGCACCGGACAGTCCACTGAAGCTTTCTTT.

V and J are TRBV7-2 and TRBJ2-7; TRBD2 aligns across 7 bases. The CDR3 contains 15 residues. The germline CDR1 and CDR2 sequences are SGHTA and FQGNSA. Unmatched junction bases numbered 6, after V lost 2 bases and J lost 2 bases. The CDR3 coding sequence is TGTGCCAGCAGCTTATCGGCGGGGGACCCCTACGAGCAGTACTTC. Translating gives CASSLSAGDPYEQYF.

The chain joins TRBV7-2 to TRBJ1-2, with D perhaps matching TRBD1 (5 bases). Germline V lookup: CDR1 SGHTA, CDR2 FQGNSA. The V and J ends lost 4 bases and 4 bases respectively, with 13 bases between them. The CDR3 loop spans 14 amino acids. DNA for the CDR3: TGTGCCAGCAGCTCACCGCCGGGGGGCTATGGCTACACCTTC. Translating gives CASSSPPGGYGYTF.

The V gene is TRBV6-5, the J gene TRBJ1-1, with D possibly being TRBD1 (6 bases). V dropped 6 bases and J dropped 0 bases, with 8 bases sitting between them. CDR3 length equals 13 residues. Germline V CDR1 and CDR2: MNHEY, SVGAGI. The DNA for the CDR3 is TGTGCCAGCAGACAGGGAATGAACACTGAAGCTTTCTTT. It codes for CASRQGMNTEAFF.

The genes are TRBV10-3 and TRBJ2-1; 14 positions agree with TRBD2. Germline-derived CDR1 and CDR2 are ENHRY and SYGVKD. CDR3 length: 16 amino acids. V trimming: 4 bases; J trimming: 7 bases; junction bases outside the gene matches: 6. CDR3 sequence: CAISVRTSGGTNEQFF. As DNA, the CDR3 is TGTGCCATCAGTGTCCGGACTAGCGGGGGGACGAATGAGCAGTTCTTC.

The V call is TRBV7-6, the J call TRBJ2-2; D remains ambiguous. Trimming took off 0 bases at V and 5 bases at J, with 4 bases between the two ends. The CDR3 totals 13 residues. Looked up from germline, CDR1 is SGHVS and CDR2 is FNYEAQ. This CDR3 is CASSLAGTGELFF. CDR3 in DNA: TGTGCCAGCAGCTTAGCAGGGACCGGGGAGCTGTTTTTT.